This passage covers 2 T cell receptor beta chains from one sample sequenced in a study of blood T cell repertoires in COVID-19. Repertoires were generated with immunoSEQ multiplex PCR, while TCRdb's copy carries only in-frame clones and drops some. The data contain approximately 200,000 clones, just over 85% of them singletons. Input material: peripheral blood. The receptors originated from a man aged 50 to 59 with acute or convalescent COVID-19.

CDR3 sequence: CASSAVSGGQQPQHF. The CDR3 coding sequence is TGTGCCAGTAGTGCCGTCTCAGGGGGCCAACAGCCCCAGCATTTT. The V gene is TRBV19, the J gene TRBJ1-5; 8 bases align to TRBD1. The CDR3 sequence is 15 residues long. Germline trimming cut 5 bases from V and 7 bases from J; bases unmatched to any gene: 10. CDR1 LNHDA and CDR2 SQIVND come from the germline V gene (reference sequence).

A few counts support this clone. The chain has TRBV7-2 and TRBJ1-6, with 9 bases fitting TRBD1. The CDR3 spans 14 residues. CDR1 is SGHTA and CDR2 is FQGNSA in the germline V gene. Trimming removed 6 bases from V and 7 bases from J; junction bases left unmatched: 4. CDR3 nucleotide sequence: TGTGCCAGCAGTCTGGACAGGGGAAATTCACCCCTCCACTTT. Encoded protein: CASSLDRGNSPLHF.